The 24 T cell receptor beta chains given below trace back to one sample, sequenced in a study of T-cell memory formation after mild COVID-19. TCRdb re-called the 5' RACE reads with MiXCR, one entry per CDR3 protein. The data hold over 350,000 distinct CDR3 sequences, with about 15% observed a single time. Sequences were obtained from PBMCs or a T cell subset sorted from them (not recorded which). These receptors were obtained from a man younger than 35 who had mild COVID-19 (a few samples of this study predate the infection). Cell type and time point are not known.

The chain combines TRBV5-1 with TRBJ2-5, with D tentatively TRBD1 (6 bases). V lost 5 bases, J lost 4 bases, and 15 bases lay in between. The CDR3 spans 14 residues. CDR1 SGHRS and CDR2 YFSETQ come from the germline V gene. The CDR3 loop is CASSSGPRGETQYF. CDR3 nucleotide sequence: TGCGCCAGCAGTTCGGGGCCCAGGGGAGAGACCCAGTACTTC.

The chain employs TRBV9 and TRBJ2-7; 7 nucleotides match TRBD2. Germline lookup yields CDR1 SGDLS and CDR2 YYNGEE. This CDR3 spans 15 amino acids. J was trimmed by 6 bases and V by 4 bases; bases with no gene match: 13. The CDR3 region has the DNA TGTGCCAGCAGCTCATGGGGGGGATCGACTTTCGAGCAGTACTTC. Translated: CASSSWGGSTFEQYF.

This clonotype was detected only once. The rearrangement links TRBV20-1 to TRBJ2-5; 7 bases are shared with TRBD1. CDR1 DFQATT and CDR2 SNEGSKA come from the germline V gene (reference sequence). J gave up 5 bases and V 6 bases, and 9 bases lay outside the gene matches. The length of the CDR3 is 13 residues. The CDR3 reads CSAPDRARETQYF. The CDR3 nucleotides are TGCAGTGCCCCCGACAGGGCTCGGGAGACCCAGTACTTC.

This clonotype was counted between two and nine times. V is TRBV10-2 and J is TRBJ1-1; possible D gene TRBD1, 5 bases. Trimming shortened V by 8 bases and J by 1 base, and 14 bases separated the two germline ends. The CDR3 runs 14 residues. The germline gives CDR1 WSHSY, CDR2 SAAADI. The CDR3 DNA sequence: TGCGCCAGCCGGCCCGGGGCAGAGAACACTGAAGCTTTCTTT. As protein: CASRPGAENTEAFF.

This chain connects TRBV5-6 to TRBJ2-7; no clear D. V lost 4 bases, J lost 3 bases, and 11 bases lay in between. Germline CDR1 and CDR2: SGHDT and YYEEEE. CDR3 length: 13 amino acids. The CDR3 DNA is TGTGCCAGCAGCAATTCCGGATTCTACGAGCAGTACGTC. Translating gives CASSNSGFYEQYV.

The chain employs TRBV2 and TRBJ2-3; D assignment may be TRBD1 or TRBD2 (6 bases each). The CDR3 loop spans 14 amino acids. Trimming took off 7 bases at V and 6 bases at J, with 17 bases between the two ends. The germline V gene encodes CDR1 SNHLY and CDR2 FYNNEI. The CDR3 is CASNRWGAVDTQYF. The CDR3 DNA reads as TGTGCCAGCAACCGATGGGGGGCAGTGGATACGCAGTATTTT.

This clonotype has more than one count but fewer than ten. This CDR3 fails to terminate in the conserved phenylalanine or tryptophan, so it likely reflects a read error. It is unclear where the CDR3 begins or ends on the DNA, so no DNA is shown, and the CDR3 is as TCRdb lists it. The chain employs TRBV7-9 and TRBJ2-1; the table's D call of TRBD2 was not tested on the DNA. Per germline, CDR1 SEHNR and CDR2 FQNEAQ (reference sequence). The CDR3 totals 15 residues, both ends included. The CDR3 is CASSLGGGPGSIVWR.

This clonotype was detected only a few times. The chain uses TRBV5-1 and TRBJ2-3; D uncertain. Deletions cut 5 bases from V and 0 bases from J, with 13 bases between. Germline assignment: CDR1 SGHRS and CDR2 YFSETQ. The CDR3 covers 15 residues. CDR3 DNA: TGCGCCAGCAGACCCCAGTCCTCTAGCACAGATACGCAGTATTTT. The encoded protein is CASRPQSSSTDTQYF. Using reference TRBV5-1 and TRBJ2-3 for the parts outside the CDR3, the full variable domain is KAGVTQTPRYLIKTRGQQVTLSCSPISGHRSVSWYQQTPGQGLQFLFEYFSETQRNKGNFPGRFSGRQFSNSRSEMNVSTLELGDSALYLCASRPQSSSTDTQYFGPGTRLTVL.

CDR3 nucleotides: TGTGCCAGCAGTTTAATAGAGGCGGGCGAGCAGTACTTC. This codes for CASSLIEAGEQYF. The chain carries TRBV12-3 or TRBV12-4 and TRBJ2-7, with a tentative D call TRBD2 (5 bases). This CDR3 comprises 13 residues. The V end was cut by 2 bases, the J end by 6 bases, with 11 bases between.

This clonotype has a count of ten or more. The V call is TRBV7-2, the J call TRBJ1-1, with TRBD1 matching over 7 bases. This CDR3 has 12 amino acids. CDR1 and CDR2 (germline): SGHTA, FQGNSA. J gave up 11 bases and V 1 base, and 4 bases lay outside the gene matches. Here the CDR3 DNA reads TGTGCCAGCAGCTTAGGCCCACAGGGGGCTTTCTTT. This gives the protein CASSLGPQGAFF.

This clonotype turned up a few times. The rearrangement uses TRBV6-2 or TRBV6-3 and TRBJ2-3; tentatively, D is TRBD2 (6 bases). Germline CDR1 is MNHEY and CDR2 is SVGEGT. V was pared by 6 bases and J by 0 bases, with 13 bases between. This CDR3 comprises 15 residues. The CDR3 DNA follows: TGTGCCAGCAGCCCAGCGGGCCTAAGCACAGATACGCAGTATTTT. Protein sequence: CASSPAGLSTDTQYF.

Points on this clonotype: Possible read error: a much larger clone is one base away. V and J are TRBV7-2 and TRBJ2-7; D might be TRBD2 (6 bases). V lost 5 bases, J lost 2 bases, and 13 bases lay in between. Germline-derived CDR1 and CDR2 are SGHTA and FQGNSA. The CDR3 totals 14 residues. The CDR3 loop is CASSVNGGPYEQYF. Written as DNA, the CDR3 is TGTGCCAGCAGCGTCAACGGGGGACCCTACGAGCAGTACTTC.

This clonotype was counted at least ten times. The V and J genes are TRBV15 and TRBJ1-5; no reliable D call. V lost 1 base to trimming and J lost 6 bases, with 7 bases between them. This CDR3 contains 13 residues. CDR1 and CDR2 (germline): LNHNV, YYDKDF (reference sequence). CDR3 amino acids: CATSRGVGQPQHF. CDR3 DNA sequence: TGTGCCACCAGCAGAGGGGTGGGTCAGCCCCAGCATTTT.

The CDR3 DNA sequence: TGTGCCACCAGTGATCCCGCCGGACAGGGAAACAATGAGCAGTTCTTC. Translated: CATSDPAGQGNNEQFF. This chain connects TRBV24-1 to TRBJ2-1; 8 nucleotides align to TRBD1. The CDR3 is 16 amino acids. With 3 bases clipped from V and 5 bases from J, the junction kept 8 bases outside the gene matches. In germline, CDR1 is KGHDR, CDR2 SFDVKD.

The V and J genes are TRBV7-2 and TRBJ2-1, with D maybe TRBD2 (6 bases). With 5 bases removed from V and 5 bases from J, the gap between germline ends came to 19 bases. The germline CDR1 and CDR2 sequences are SGHTA and FQGNSA. The CDR3 extends over 16 amino acids. CDR3 in DNA: TGTGCCAGCAGCCCCCGGGCCCTAGCGTACCACAATGAGCAGTTCTTC. Its protein is CASSPRALAYHNEQFF.

This clonotype was found a few times. The chain joins TRBV20-1 to TRBJ2-7; D is ambiguous. Between the trimmed V and J ends, which lost 2 bases and 3 bases, there was a span of 8 bases. The CDR3 contains 12 residues. Germline V gene lookup returns CDR1 DFQATT and CDR2 SNEGSKA (reference sequence). CDR3 nucleotide sequence: TGCAGTGCTAGATGGGGAAGCTACGAGCAGTACGTC. Its protein is CSARWGSYEQYV.

This clonotype was counted at least ten times. This sequence joins TRBV7-2 and TRBJ2-7; the match to TRBD1 covers 10 bases. CDR1 SGHTA and CDR2 FQGNSA come from the germline V gene. The CDR3 covers 14 residues. V shed 3 bases, J shed 4 bases, and the junction held 3 bases outside the gene matches. Here the CDR3 DNA reads TGTGCCAGCAGCTTCGGGACAGGGGAGTACGAGCAGTACTTC. Its protein is CASSFGTGEYEQYF.

There are a few counts of this clonotype. J is TRBJ1-1 and V is TRBV12-3 or TRBV12-4, with 8 bases matching TRBD1. The CDR3 is 15 amino acids. With V trimmed by 0 bases and J by 4 bases, 4 bases remained unmatched. CDR3 protein: CASSLAGQVVTEAFF. CDR3 bases: TGTGCCAGCAGTTTAGCGGGACAGGTGGTCACTGAAGCTTTCTTT.

This clonotype was counted only a few times. The rearrangement links TRBV20-1 to TRBJ2-3; tentative D call: TRBD2 (6 bases). V lost 1 base to trimming and J lost 5 bases, with 16 bases between them. Germline V gives CDR1 DFQATT, CDR2 SNEGSKA (reference sequence). This CDR3 is 15 amino acids long. The chain's CDR3 is CSARVAPAGGDTQYF. The DNA of the CDR3 is TGCAGTGCTAGAGTTGCCCCAGCCGGGGGAGATACGCAGTATTTT.

This clonotype was counted between two and nine times. The chain couples TRBV27 to TRBJ2-3, with D tentatively TRBD1 (5 bases). Looked up from germline, CDR1 is MNHEY and CDR2 is SMNVEV (reference sequence). The CDR3 is 14 amino acids. V was clipped by 3 bases and J by 2 bases, with 9 bases between them. CDR3 in amino acids: CASSFQGNTDTQYF. Here the CDR3 DNA reads TGTGCCAGCAGTTTTCAGGGCAACACAGATACGCAGTATTTT.

The rearrangement joins TRBV4-1 to TRBJ2-1; D is ambiguous. Germline CDR1 MGHRA, CDR2 YSYEKL. V gave up 1 base and J gave up 6 bases, with 7 bases separating them. CDR3 length: 13 residues. The CDR3 spells CASSQVYLNEQFF. CDR3 nucleotide sequence: TGCGCCAGCAGCCAAGTGTACCTCAATGAGCAGTTCTTC.

The chain carries TRBV12-3 or TRBV12-4 and TRBJ2-7; D may be TRBD2 (6 bases). V lost 7 bases, J lost 6 bases, and 16 bases lay in between. The CDR3 sequence is 13 residues long. The DNA of the CDR3 is TGTGCCAGCAAGAAGCGGGCCACCCTCGAGCAGTACTTC. As protein: CASKKRATLEQYF.

In this sample, this clonotype turned up a few times. A junction boundary mismatches the germline segment, possibly from a read error. CDR3 DNA sequence: TGTGCTAGCAGCTTAATGGCGGATTCACCCCTCCACTTT. It translates to CASSLMADSPLHF. The rearrangement links TRBV7-7 to TRBJ1-6; D unresolved. The CDR3 sequence is 13 residues long. The V gene's germline CDR1 is SSHAT and CDR2 FNYEAQ (reference sequence).

This clonotype has a handful of counts. The V gene is TRBV15, the J gene TRBJ1-4; D unresolved. The V gene lost 0 bases and the J gene lost 5 bases, with 7 bases spanning the gap. Germline CDR1 and CDR2: LNHNV and YYDKDF (reference sequence). The CDR3 has 14 amino acids. The CDR3 reads CATSRDRRNEKLFF. CDR3 bases: TGTGCCACCAGCAGAGATCGGCGGAATGAAAAACTGTTTTTT.